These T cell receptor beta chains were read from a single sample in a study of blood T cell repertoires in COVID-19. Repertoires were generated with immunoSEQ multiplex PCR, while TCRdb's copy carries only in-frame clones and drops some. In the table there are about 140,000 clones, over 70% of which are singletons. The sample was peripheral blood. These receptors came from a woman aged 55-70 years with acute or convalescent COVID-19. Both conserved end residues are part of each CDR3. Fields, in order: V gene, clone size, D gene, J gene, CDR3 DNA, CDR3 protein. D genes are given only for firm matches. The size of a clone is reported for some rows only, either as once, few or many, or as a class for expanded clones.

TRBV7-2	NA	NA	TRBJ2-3	TGTGCCAGCAGCTTAGCAACGTTTTCCGCGGAGGATTTT	CASSLATFSAEDF
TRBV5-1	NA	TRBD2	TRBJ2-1	TGCGCCAGCAGCCAAACCGGACTAGTAGACAATGAGCAGTTCTTC	CASSQTGLVDNEQFF
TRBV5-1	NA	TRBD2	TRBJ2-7	TGCGCCAGCAGCACCGGGACTAGCTACGAGCAGTACTTC	CASSTGTSYEQYF
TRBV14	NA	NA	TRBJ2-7	TGTGCCAGCAGCCAATTGACAGGAAGGTCCTACGAGCAGTACTTC	CASSQLTGRSYEQYF
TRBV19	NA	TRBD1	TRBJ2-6	TGTGCCAGTAGTGCCGGGACAGGGAAAATAGGGGCCAACGTCCTGACTTTC	CASSAGTGKIGANVLTF
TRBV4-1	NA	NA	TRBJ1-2	TGCGCCAGCAGCGCGTGGGCTGGAAGCTATGGCTACACCTTC	CASSAWAGSYGYTF
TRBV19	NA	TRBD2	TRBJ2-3	TGTGCCACCTCGAGGACTAGCGGGAGCACAGATACGCAGTATTTT	CATSRTSGSTDTQYF
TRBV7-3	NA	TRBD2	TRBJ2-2	TGTGCCAGCAGCGAAGACCCAGGGAGGGCGCGGACCGGGGAGCTGTTTTTT	CASSEDPGRARTGELFF
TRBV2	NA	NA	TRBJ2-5	TGTGCCAGCAGTGTACAACAGCTCCAAGAGACCCAGTACTTC	CASSVQQLQETQYF
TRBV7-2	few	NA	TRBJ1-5	TGTGCCAGCAGCTTAGCGCGGGGCGACGGGCAGCCCCAGCATTTT	CASSLARGDGQPQHF